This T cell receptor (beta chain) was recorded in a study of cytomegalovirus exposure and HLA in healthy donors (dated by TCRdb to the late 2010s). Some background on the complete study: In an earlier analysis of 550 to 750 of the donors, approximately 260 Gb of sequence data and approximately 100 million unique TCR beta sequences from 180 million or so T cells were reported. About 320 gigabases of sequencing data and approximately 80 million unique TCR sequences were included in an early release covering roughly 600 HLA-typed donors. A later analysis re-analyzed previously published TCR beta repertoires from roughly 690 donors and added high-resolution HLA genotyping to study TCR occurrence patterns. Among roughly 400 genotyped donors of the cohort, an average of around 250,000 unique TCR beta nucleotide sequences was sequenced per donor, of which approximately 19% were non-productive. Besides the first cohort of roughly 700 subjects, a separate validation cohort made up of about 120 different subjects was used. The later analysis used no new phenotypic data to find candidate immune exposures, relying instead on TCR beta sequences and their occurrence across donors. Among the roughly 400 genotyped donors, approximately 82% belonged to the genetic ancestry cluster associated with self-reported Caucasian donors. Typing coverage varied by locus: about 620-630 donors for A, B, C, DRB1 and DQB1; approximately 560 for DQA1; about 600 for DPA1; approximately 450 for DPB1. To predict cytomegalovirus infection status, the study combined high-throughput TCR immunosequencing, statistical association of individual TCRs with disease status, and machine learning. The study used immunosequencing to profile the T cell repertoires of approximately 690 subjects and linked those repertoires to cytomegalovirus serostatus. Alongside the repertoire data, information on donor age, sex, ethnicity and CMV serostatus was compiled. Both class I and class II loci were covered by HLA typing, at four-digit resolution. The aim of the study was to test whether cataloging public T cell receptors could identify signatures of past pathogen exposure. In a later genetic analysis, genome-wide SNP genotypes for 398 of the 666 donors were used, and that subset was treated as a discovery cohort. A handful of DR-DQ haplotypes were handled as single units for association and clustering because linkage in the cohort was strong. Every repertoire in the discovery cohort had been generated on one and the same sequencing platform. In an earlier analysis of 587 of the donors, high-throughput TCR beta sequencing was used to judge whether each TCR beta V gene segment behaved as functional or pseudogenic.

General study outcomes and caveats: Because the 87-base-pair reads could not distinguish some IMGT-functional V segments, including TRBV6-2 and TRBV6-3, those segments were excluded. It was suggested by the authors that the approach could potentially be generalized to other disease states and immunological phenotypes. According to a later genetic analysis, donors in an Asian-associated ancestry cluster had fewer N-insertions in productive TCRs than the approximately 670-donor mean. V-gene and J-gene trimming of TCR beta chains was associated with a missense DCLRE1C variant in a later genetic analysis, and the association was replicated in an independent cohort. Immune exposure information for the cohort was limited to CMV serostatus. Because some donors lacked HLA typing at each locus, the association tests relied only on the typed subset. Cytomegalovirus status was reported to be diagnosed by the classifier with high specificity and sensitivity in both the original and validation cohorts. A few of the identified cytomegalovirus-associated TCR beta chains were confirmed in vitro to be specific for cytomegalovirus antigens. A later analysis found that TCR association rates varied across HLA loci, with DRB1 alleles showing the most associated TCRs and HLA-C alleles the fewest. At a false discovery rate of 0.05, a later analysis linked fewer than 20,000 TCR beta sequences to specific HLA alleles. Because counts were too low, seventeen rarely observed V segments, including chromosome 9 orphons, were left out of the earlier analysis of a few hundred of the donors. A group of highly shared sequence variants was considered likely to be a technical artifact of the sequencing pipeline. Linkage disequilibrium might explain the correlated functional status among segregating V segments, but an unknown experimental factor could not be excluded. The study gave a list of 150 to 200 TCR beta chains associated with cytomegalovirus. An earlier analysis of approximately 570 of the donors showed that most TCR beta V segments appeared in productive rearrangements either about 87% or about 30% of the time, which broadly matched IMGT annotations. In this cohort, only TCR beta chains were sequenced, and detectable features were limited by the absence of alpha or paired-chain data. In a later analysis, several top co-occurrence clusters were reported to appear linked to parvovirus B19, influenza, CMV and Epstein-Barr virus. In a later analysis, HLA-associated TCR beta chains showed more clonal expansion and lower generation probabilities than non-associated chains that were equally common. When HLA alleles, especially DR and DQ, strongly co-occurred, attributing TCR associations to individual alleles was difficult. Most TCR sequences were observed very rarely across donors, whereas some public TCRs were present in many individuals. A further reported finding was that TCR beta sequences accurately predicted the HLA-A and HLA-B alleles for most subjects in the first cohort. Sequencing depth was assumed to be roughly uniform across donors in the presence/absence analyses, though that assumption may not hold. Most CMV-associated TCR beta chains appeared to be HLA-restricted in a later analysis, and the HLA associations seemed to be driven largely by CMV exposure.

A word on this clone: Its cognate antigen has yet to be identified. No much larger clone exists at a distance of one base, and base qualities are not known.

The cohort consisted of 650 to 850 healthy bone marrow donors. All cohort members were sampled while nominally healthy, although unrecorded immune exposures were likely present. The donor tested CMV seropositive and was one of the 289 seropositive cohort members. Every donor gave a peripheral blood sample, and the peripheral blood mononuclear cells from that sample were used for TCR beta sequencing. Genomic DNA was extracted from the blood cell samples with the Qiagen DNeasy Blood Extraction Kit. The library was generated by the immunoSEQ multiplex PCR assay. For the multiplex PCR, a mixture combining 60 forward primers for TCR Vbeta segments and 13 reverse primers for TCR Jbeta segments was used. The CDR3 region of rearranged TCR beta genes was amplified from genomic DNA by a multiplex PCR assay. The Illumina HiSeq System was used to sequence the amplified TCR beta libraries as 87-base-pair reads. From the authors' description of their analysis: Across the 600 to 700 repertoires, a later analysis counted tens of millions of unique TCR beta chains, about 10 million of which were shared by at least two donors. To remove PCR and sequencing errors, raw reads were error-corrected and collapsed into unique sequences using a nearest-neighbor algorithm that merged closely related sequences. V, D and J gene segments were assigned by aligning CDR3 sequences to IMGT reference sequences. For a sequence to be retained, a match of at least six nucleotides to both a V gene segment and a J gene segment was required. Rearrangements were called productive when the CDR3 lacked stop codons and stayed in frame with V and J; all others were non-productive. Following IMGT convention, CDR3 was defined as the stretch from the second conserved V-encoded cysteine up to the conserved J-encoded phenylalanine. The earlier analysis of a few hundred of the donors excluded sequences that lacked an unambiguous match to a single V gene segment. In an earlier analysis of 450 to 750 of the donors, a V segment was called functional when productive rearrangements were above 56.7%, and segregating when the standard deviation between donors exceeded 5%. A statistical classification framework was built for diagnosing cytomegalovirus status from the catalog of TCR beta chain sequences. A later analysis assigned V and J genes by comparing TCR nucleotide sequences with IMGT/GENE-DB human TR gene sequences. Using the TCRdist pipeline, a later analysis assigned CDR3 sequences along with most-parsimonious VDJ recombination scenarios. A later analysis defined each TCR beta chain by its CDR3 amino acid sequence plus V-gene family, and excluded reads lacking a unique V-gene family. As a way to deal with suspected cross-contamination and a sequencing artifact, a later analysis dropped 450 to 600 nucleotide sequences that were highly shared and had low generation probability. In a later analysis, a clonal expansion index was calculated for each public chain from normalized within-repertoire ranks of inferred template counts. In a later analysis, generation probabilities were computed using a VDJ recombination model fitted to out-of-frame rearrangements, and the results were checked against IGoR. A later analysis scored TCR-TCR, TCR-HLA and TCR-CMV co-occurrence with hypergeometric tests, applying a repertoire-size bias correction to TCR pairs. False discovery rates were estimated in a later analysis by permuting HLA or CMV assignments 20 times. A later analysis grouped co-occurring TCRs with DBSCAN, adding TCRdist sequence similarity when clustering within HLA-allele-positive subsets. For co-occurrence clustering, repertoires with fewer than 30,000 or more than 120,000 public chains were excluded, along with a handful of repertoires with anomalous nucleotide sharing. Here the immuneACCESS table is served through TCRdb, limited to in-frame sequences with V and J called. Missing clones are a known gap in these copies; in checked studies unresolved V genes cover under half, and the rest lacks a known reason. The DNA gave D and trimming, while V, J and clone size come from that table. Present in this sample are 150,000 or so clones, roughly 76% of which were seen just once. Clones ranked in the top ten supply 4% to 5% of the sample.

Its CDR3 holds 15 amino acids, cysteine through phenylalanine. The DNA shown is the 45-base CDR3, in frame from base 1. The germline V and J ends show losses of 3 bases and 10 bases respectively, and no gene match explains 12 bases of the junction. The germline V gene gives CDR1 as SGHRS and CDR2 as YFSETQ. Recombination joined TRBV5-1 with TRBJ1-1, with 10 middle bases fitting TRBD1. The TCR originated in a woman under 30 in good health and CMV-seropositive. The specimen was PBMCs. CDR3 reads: CASSWMGQGNSGAFF. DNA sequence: TGCGCCAGCAGCTGGATGGGACAGGGGAATTCAGGAGCTTTCTTT.